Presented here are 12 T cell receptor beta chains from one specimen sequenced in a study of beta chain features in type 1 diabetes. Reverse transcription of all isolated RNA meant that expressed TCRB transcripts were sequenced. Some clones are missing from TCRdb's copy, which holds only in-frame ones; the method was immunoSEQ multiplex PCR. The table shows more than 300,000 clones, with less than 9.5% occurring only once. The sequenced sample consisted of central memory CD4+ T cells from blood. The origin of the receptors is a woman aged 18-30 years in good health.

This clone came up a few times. CDR3 in DNA: TGTGCCAGCAGGCCACGGTCAACTAATGAAAAACTGTTTTTT. This codes for CASRPRSTNEKLFF. This chain connects TRBV7-2 to TRBJ1-4; no clear D. The CDR3 has 14 amino acids. From germline, CDR1 is SGHTA and CDR2 FQGNSA. V lost 6 bases to trimming and J lost 0 bases, with 8 bases between them.

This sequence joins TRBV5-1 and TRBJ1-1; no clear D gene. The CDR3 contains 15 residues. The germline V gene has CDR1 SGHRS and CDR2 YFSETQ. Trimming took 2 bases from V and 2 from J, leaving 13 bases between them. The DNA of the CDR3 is TGCGCCAGCAGCTTTATGGGTCTAGGCAACACTGAAGCTTTCTTT. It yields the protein CASSFMGLGNTEAFF.

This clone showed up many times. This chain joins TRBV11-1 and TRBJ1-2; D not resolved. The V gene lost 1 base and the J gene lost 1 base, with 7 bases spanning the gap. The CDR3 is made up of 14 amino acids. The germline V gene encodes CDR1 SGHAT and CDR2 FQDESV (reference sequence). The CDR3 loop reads CASSLDPDNYGYTF. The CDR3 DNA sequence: TGTGCCAGCAGCTTAGATCCGGATAACTATGGCTACACCTTC.

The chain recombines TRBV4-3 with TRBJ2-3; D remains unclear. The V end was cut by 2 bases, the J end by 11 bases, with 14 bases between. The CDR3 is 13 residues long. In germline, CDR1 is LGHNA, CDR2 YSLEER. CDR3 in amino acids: CASSQKRLMRQYF. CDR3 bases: TGCGCCAGCAGCCAAAAAAGACTTATGAGGCAGTATTTT.

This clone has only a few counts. CDR3 in DNA: TGCGCCAGCCGCCCCCGGCCTAGCGAAGAGACCCAGTACTTC. Protein product: CASRPRPSEETQYF. The chain has TRBV5-1 and TRBJ2-5; TRBD2 is a possible D gene (6 bases). This CDR3 comprises 14 residues. CDR1 and CDR2 (germline): SGHRS, YFSETQ. V lost 7 bases, J lost 3 bases, and 16 bases lay in between.

CDR3 nucleotide sequence: TGCAGCGTTGAAGATCAAGGCAGGGGATACGAGCAGTACTTC. This encodes CSVEDQGRGYEQYF. The V and J genes are TRBV29-1 and TRBJ2-5, with D tentatively TRBD1 (6 bases). The assigned J gene may be wrong: the sequence end matches TRBJ2-7 better. CDR1 and CDR2 (germline): SQVTM, ANQGSEA. This CDR3 comprises 14 residues.

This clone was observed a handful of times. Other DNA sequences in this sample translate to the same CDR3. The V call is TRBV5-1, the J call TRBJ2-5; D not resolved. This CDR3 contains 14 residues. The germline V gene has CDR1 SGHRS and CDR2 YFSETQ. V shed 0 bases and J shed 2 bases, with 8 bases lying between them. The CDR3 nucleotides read TGCGCCAGCAGCTTGGGGGCAGTTCAAGAGACCCAGTACTTC. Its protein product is CASSLGAVQETQYF. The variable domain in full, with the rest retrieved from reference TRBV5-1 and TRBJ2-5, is KAGVTQTPRYLIKTRGQQVTLSCSPISGHRSVSWYQQTPGQGLQFLFEYFSETQRNKGNFPGRFSGRQFSNSRSEMNVSTLELGDSALYLCASSLGAVQETQYFGPGTRLLVL.

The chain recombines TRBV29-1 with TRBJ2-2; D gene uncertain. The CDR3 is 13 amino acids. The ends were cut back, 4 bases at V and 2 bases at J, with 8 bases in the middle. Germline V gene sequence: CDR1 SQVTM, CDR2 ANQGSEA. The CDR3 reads CSVVVGNTGELFF. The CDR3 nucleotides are TGCAGCGTTGTCGTAGGTAACACCGGGGAGCTGTTTTTT.

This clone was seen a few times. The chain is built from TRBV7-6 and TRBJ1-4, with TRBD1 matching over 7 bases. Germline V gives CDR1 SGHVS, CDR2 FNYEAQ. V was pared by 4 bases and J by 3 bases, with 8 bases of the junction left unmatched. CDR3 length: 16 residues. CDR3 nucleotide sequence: TGTGCCAGCAGCTATCGACAGGGTTCGGCTAATGAAAAACTGTTTTTT. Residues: CASSYRQGSANEKLFF.

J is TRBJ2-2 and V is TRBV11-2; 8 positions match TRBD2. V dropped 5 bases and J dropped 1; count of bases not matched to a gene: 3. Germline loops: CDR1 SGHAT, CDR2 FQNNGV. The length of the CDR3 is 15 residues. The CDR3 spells CASSQAGENTGELFF. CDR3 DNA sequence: TGTGCCAGCAGCCAAGCGGGAGAGAACACCGGGGAGCTGTTTTTT. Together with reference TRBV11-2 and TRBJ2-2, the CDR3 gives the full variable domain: EAGVAQSPRYKIIEKRQSVAFWCNPISGHATLYWYQQILGQGPKLLIQFQNNGVVDDSQLPKDRFSAERLKGVDSTLKIQPAKLEDSAVYLCASSQAGENTGELFFGEGSRLTVL.

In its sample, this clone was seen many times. The CDR3 is CASSLVGGGTDTQYF. CDR3 DNA sequence: TGTGCCAGCAGCTTAGTGGGGGGCGGCACAGATACGCAGTATTTT. The chain combines TRBV11-1 with TRBJ2-3; D tentatively reads TRBD1 or TRBD2 (6 bases each). The ends were cut back, 1 base at V and 1 base at J, with 9 bases in the middle. The CDR3 runs 15 residues. CDR1 and CDR2 (germline): SGHAT, FQDESV (reference sequence).

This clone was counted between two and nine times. CDR3 loop: CSVPKGRATYNEQFF. CDR3 coding DNA: TGCAGCGTCCCCAAGGGGCGTGCCACCTACAATGAGCAGTTCTTC. The chain joins TRBV29-1 to TRBJ2-1; tentatively, D is TRBD1 (5 bases). The CDR3 is 15 amino acids. From germline, CDR1 is SQVTM and CDR2 ANQGSEA. Between the trimmed V and J ends, which lost 6 bases and 2 bases, there was a span of 17 bases.